The sequence of this T cell receptor delta chain was determined in a study of Vδ1+ human thymocytes. Regarding the study as a whole: Highly polyclonal TRG and TRD repertoires with Gaussian CDR3 length distributions appeared in thymus. Unlike peripheral blood Vdelta1+ controls, thymic delta-chain sequences included about 20% Vdelta2 and few Vdelta3. Many TRG clonotypes were shared between donors; TRD repertoires were essentially private.

Alphabeta T cells were depleted, then CD3+ Vdelta1+ Vdelta2- thymocytes were FACS-sorted. Purity of the sorted Vdelta1+ thymocytes ranged from 98% to 99.6%. This clone was seen more than once but under ten times. Its antigen remains unknown. The template was reverse-transcribed extracted RNA. Pooled V-gene forward primers with one constant-region reverse primer generated the CDR3 amplicons by multiplex PCR. TCRdb repeated clone calling on the multiplex PCR reads with CATT. The table has about 75,000 delta-chain clones, 30% to 40% seen once. The CDR3 runs 15 residues. V was clipped by 5 bases and J by 5 bases, with 18 bases between them. The germline V gene encodes CDR1 TSWWSYY and CDR2 QGS.

The specimen sequenced was Vdelta1+ gamma-delta thymocytes from the thymus. Subset meaning: FACS-sorted CD3+ TCRalphabeta- TCRVdelta1+ TCRVdelta2- thymocytes. The clonotype was recovered from a boy under two years old who had congenital heart surgery. This chain uses TRDV1 with TRDJ1; perhaps TRDD2 as D (6 bases). The CDR3 DNA follows: TGTGCTCTTGGGATTCCCCTCTCCTTCCAAGATAAACTCATCTTT. Translation gives CALGIPLSFQDKLIF.